This T cell receptor (beta chain) comes out of a study of blood T cells in healthy people across ages. The use of a sample-barcoded 5' primer and a J-beta primer mix characterized a second PCR of roughly 6 to 11 cycles. Per-sample output comprised a minimum of 2.5 million paired-end reads containing CDR3. TCRdb re-called the 5' RACE reads with MiXCR, one entry per CDR3 protein. The sample contains roughly 1.4 million distinct CDR3 sequences, roughly 60% of which appear only once. CDR3 size: 12 residues. The V end was cut by 4 bases, the J end by 4 bases, with 7 bases between. Germline CDR1 MDHEN, CDR2 SYDVKM.

The receptor's source is a man aged 18 to 35 in good health. The sample comprised blood. This chain joins TRBV28 and TRBJ1-1, with D tentatively TRBD1 (5 bases). In DNA form, the CDR3 reads TGTGCCAGCAGTTGGGGGGTCACTGAAGCTTTCTTT. Protein sequence: CASSWGVTEAFF. The variable domain in full, with the rest retrieved from reference TRBV28 and TRBJ1-1, is DVKVTQSSRYLVKRTGEKVFLECVQDMDHENMFWYRQDPGLGLRLIYFSYDVKMKEKGDIPEGYSVSREKKERFSLILESASTNQTSMYLCASSWGVTEAFFGQGTRLTVV.